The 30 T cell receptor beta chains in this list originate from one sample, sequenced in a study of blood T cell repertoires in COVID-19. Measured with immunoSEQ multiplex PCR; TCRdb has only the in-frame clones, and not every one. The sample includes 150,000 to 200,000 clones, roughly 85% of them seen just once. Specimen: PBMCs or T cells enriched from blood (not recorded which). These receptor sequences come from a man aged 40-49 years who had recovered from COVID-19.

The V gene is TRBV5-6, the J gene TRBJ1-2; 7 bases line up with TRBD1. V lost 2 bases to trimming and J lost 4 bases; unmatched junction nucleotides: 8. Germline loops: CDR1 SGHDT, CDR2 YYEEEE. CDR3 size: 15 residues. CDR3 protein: CASSFYIGDSYGYTF. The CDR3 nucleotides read TGTGCCAGCAGCTTTTACATCGGGGACAGCTATGGCTACACCTTC.

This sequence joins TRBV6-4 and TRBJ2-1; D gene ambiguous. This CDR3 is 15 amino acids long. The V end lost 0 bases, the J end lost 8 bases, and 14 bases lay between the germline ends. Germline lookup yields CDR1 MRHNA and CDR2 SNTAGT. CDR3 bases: TGTGCCAGCAGTGACTCGAAGAGTGCGGTCGATGAGCAGTTCTTC. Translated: CASSDSKSAVDEQFF.

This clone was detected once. DNA for the CDR3: TGTGCCACCAGTGATGGGGACTCCACAGATACGCAGTATTTT. This encodes CATSDGDSTDTQYF. The chain employs TRBV24-1 and TRBJ2-3; possibly TRBD2 for D (6 bases). The CDR3 is 14 amino acids. Trimming shortened V by 3 bases and J by 2 bases, and 8 bases separated the two germline ends. Germline loops: CDR1 KGHDR, CDR2 SFDVKD.

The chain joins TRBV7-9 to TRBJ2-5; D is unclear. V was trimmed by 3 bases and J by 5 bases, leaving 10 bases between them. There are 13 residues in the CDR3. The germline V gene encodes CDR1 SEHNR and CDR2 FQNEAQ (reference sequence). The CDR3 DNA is TGTGCCAGCAGCTTCCCGACCGGGGAGACCCAGTACTTC. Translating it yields CASSFPTGETQYF.

CDR3: CASSYTLTEAFF. In DNA form, the CDR3 reads TGTGCCAGCAGTTATACCCTAACGGAAGCTTTCTTT. The chain combines TRBV12-3 or TRBV12-4 with TRBJ1-1; D is unclear. This CDR3 comprises 12 residues. V was pared by 4 bases and J by 8 bases, with 11 bases between.

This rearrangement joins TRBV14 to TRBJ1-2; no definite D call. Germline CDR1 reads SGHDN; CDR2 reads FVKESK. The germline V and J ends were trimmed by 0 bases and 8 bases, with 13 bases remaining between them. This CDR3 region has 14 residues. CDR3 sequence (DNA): TGTGCCAGCAGCCAAGAACGGGGAGCGGTCGGCTACACCTTC. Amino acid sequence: CASSQERGAVGYTF.

Written as DNA, the CDR3 is TGTGCCAGTAGTATAGGGACAGGGGTTGCCGAGCAGTACTTC. Translating it yields CASSIGTGVAEQYF. J is TRBJ2-7 and V is TRBV19, with 9 bases fitting TRBD1. Germline V gives CDR1 LNHDA, CDR2 SQIVND (reference sequence). With 1 base clipped from V and 6 bases from J, the junction kept 4 bases outside the gene matches. The CDR3 loop spans 14 amino acids.

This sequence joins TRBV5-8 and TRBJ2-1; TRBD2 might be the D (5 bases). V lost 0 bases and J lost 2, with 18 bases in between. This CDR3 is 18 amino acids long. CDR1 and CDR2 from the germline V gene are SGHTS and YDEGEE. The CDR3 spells CASSLVARSGPAYNEQFF. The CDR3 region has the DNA TGTGCCAGCAGCTTGGTCGCCAGGAGCGGTCCAGCCTACAATGAGCAGTTCTTC.

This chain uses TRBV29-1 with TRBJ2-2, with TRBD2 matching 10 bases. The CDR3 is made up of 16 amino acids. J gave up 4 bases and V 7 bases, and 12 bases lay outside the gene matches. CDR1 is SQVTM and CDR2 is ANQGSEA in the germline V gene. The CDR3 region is CSATGTSEISTGELFF. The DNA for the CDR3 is TGCAGCGCAACCGGGACTAGCGAGATTTCCACCGGGGAGCTGTTTTTT.

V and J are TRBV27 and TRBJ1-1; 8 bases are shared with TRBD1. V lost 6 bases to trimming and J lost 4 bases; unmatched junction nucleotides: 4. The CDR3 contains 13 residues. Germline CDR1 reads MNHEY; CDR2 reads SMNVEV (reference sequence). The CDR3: CASRSGGITEAFF. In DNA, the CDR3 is TGTGCCAGCAGATCAGGGGGCATCACTGAAGCTTTCTTT.

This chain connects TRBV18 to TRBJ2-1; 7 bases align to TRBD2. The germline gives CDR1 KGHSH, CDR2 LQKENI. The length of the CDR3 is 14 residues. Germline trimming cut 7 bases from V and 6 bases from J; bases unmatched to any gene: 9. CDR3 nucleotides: TGTGCCAGCTTGGGTCGGGCTAGCGGCAATGAGCAGTTCTTC. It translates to CASLGRASGNEQFF. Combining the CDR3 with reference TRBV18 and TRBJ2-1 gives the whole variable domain NAGVMQNPRHLVRRRGQEARLRCSPMKGHSHVYWYRQLPEEGLKFMVYLQKENIIDESGMPKERFSAEFPKEGPSILRIQQVVRGDSAAYFCASLGRASGNEQFFGPGTRLTVL.

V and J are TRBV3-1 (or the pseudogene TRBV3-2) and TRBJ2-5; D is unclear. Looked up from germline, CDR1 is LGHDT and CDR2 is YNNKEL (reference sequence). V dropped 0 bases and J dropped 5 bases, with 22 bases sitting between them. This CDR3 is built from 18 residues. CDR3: CASSQDPATLAELETQYF. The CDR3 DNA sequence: TGTGCCAGCAGCCAAGATCCAGCGACTCTTGCGGAATTGGAGACCCAGTACTTC.

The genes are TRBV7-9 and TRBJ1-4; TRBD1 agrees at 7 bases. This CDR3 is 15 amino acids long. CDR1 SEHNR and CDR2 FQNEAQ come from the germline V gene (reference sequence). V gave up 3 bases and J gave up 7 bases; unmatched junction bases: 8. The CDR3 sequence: CASSFGQETREKLFF. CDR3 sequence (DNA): TGTGCCAGCAGCTTTGGACAGGAAACTCGTGAAAAACTGTTTTTT.

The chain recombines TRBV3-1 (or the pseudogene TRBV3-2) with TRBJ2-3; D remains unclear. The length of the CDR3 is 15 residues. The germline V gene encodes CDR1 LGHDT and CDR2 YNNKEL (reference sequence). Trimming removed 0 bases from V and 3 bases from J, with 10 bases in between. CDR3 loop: CASSQDTIQTDTQYF. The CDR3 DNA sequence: TGTGCCAGCAGCCAAGATACCATTCAGACAGATACGCAGTATTTT.

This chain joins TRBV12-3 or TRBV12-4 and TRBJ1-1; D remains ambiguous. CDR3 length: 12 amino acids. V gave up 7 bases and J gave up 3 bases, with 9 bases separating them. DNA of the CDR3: TGTGCCAGCACTCTGAGGGACACTGAAGCTTTCTTT. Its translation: CASTLRDTEAFF.

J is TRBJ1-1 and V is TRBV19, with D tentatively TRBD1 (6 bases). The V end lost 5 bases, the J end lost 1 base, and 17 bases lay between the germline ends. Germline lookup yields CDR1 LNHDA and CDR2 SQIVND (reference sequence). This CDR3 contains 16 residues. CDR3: CASSSIRGGENTEAFF. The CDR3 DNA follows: TGTGCCAGTAGTTCAATTAGAGGGGGGGAGAACACTGAAGCTTTCTTT.

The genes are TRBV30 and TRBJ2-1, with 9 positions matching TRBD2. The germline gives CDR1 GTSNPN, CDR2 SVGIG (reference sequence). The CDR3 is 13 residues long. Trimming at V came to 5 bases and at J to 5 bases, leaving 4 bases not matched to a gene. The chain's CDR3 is CAWSSGIHNEQFF. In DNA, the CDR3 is TGTGCCTGGTCTAGCGGGATTCACAATGAGCAGTTCTTC. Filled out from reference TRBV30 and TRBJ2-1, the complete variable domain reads SQTIHQWPATLVQPVGSPLSLECTVEGTSNPNLYWYRQAAGRGLQLLFYSVGIGQISSEVPQNLSASRPQDRQFILSSKKLLLSDSGFYLCAWSSGIHNEQFFGPGTRLTVL.

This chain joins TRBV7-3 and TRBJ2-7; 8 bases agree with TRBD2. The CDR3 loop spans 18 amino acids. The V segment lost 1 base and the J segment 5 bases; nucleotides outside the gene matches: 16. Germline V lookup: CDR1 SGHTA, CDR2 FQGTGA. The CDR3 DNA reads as TGTGCCAGCAGCTTAATCGTGGGCGCGGCGGGGGGAGCGGACGAGCAGTACTTC. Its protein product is CASSLIVGAAGGADEQYF.

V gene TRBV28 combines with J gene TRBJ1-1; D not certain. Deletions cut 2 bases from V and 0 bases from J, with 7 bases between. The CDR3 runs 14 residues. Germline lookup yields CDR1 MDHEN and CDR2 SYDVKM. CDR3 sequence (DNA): TGTGCCAGCAGTTTAATTCCAGTGAACACTGAAGCTTTCTTT. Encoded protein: CASSLIPVNTEAFF.

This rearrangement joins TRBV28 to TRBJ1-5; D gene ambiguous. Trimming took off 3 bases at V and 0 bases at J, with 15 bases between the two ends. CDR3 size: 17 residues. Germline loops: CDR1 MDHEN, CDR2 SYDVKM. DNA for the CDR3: TGTGCCAGCAGTTTCCCCGCGGGAGGTTATAGCAATCAGCCCCAGCATTTT. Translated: CASSFPAGGYSNQPQHF.

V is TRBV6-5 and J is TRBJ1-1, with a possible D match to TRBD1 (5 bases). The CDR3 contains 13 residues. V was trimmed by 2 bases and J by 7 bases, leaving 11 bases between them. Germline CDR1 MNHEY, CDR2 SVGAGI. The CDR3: CASSYPGRGEAFF. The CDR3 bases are TGTGCCAGCAGTTACCCAGGGAGGGGTGAAGCTTTCTTT.

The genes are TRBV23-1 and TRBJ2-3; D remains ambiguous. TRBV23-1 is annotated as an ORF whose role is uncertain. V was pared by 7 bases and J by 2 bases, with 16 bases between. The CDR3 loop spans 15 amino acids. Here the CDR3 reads CASTPTPEPTDTQYF. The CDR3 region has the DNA TGCGCCAGCACCCCTACTCCTGAGCCCACAGATACGCAGTATTTT.

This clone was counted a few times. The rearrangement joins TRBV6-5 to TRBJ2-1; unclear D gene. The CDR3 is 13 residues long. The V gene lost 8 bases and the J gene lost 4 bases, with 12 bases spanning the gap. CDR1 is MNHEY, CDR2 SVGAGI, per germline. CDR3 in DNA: TGTGCCAGCGAAGAGTCAAGTTACAATGAGCAGTTCTTC. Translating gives CASEESSYNEQFF.

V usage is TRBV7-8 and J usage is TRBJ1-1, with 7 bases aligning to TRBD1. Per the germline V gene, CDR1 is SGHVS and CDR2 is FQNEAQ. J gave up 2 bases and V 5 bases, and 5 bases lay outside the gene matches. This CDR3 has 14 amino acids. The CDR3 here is CASSPRQGNTEAFF. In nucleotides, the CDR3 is TGTGCCAGCAGCCCTCGACAGGGAAACACTGAAGCTTTCTTT.

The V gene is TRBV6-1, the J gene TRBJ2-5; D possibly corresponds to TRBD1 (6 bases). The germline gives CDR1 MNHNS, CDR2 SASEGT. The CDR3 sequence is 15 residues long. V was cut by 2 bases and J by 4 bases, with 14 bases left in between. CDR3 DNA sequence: TGTGCCAGCAGTGAACTTGGAAGGACAGTAGAGACCCAGTACTTC. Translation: CASSELGRTVETQYF.

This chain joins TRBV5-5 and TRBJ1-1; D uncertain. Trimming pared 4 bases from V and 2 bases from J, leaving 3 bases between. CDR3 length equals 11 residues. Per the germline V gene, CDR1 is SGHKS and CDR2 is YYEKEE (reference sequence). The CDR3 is CASSVNTEAFF. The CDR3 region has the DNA TGTGCCAGCAGCGTAAACACTGAAGCTTTCTTT.

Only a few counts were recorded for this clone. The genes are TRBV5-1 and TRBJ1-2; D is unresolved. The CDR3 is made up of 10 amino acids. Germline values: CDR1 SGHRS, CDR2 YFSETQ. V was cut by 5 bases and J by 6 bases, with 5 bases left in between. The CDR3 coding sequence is TGCGCCAGCAGTCCTAATGGCTACACCTTC. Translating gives CASSPNGYTF.

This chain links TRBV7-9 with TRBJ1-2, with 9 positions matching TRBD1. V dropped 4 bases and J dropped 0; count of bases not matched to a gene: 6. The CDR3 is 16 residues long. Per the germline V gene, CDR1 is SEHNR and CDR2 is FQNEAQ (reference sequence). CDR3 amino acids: CASSWGTGLANYGYTF. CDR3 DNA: TGTGCCAGCAGCTGGGGGACAGGGTTAGCTAACTATGGCTACACCTTC.

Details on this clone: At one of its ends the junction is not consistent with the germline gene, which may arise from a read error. The CDR3 spells CAWNLKGLTSF. For the CDR3, the DNA is TGTGCCTGGAATCTAAAGGGGCTAACCTCCTTC. The J gene is TRBJ1-2, the V gene TRBV30; TRBD1 is a possible D gene (5 bases). Germline CDR1 is GTSNPN and CDR2 is SVGIG (reference sequence). CDR3 length: 11 amino acids.

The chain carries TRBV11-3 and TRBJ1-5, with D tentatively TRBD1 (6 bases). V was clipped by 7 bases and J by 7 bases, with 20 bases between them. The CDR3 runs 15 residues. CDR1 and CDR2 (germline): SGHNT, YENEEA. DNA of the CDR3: TGTGCCAGCATCTTTTCTTGCAGGGGAATACAGCCCCAGCATTTT. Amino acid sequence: CASIFSCRGIQPQHF.